The T cell receptor beta chain under discussion was sequenced for a study of identical twins. The germline V gene has CDR1 MDHEN and CDR2 SYDVKM. The CDR3 is 13 residues long. Trimming took 8 bases from V and 4 from J, leaving 13 bases between them. All donors were healthy, and all were Caucasian. TCRdb re-derived calls from the 5' RACE reads in MiXCR, one entry per CDR3 protein. In the table there are 220,000 or so distinct CDR3 sequences, approximately 7% of which are singletons. With regard to this clonotype: No antigen is known for it.

The study, taken as a whole, reports: Out-of-frame beta chain sequences displayed weaker excess sharing between twins. Fewer insertions characterized abundant cord blood beta clonotypes, whereas memory repertoires showed none. The authors drew conclusions from cross-sectional statistical analysis rather than following the same donors.

The sample also formed part of further work on yellow fever vaccine responses in identical twins.

The clonotype originates from a woman aged 18 to 35 in good health. V usage is TRBV28 and J usage is TRBJ2-3; no definite D call. The sample taken for sequencing was memory (CD45RO+) T cells sorted from blood. The CDR3 sequence: CASGGRAPDTQYF. CDR3 in DNA: TGTGCCAGCGGCGGCCGGGCTCCAGATACGCAGTATTTT.